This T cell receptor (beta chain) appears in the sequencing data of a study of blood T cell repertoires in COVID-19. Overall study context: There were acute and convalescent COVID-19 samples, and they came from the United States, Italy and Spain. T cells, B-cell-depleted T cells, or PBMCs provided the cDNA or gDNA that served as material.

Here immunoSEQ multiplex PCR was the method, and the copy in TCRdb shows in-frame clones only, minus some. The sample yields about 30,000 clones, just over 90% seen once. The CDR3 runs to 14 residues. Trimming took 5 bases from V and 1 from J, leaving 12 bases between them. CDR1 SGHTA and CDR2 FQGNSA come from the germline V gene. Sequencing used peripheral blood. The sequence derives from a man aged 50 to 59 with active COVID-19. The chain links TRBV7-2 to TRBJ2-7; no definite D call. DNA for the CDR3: TGTGCCAGCAGCCCTGCCTATGATTCCTACGAGCAGTACTTC. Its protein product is CASSPAYDSYEQYF.